The 32 T cell receptor beta chains given below trace back to one sample, sequenced in a study of cytomegalovirus exposure and HLA in healthy donors. The PCR was carried out with 60 Vbeta primers and 13 Jbeta primers. Using immunoSEQ multiplex PCR, the repertoire was profiled, and TCRdb retains in-frame clones only, with some absent. In total, the table holds 150,000 to 200,000 clones. The sample comprised PBMCs. These receptor sequences come from a woman aged 55-69 years in good health and CMV-seronegative.

The V and J genes are TRBV6-1 and TRBJ2-7, with 9 bases aligning to TRBD1. This CDR3 is 15 amino acids long. With 2 bases clipped from V and 3 bases from J, the junction kept 5 bases outside the gene matches. Germline CDR1 and CDR2: MNHNS and SASEGT. This chain's CDR3 is CASSEYRGQNYEQYF. The CDR3, as DNA: TGTGCCAGCAGTGAATACAGGGGGCAGAACTACGAGCAGTACTTC.

This chain links TRBV7-9 with TRBJ1-1; TRBD1 matches at 12 bases. The V gene end was trimmed by 8 bases and the J gene end by 7 bases; junction bases not matched to a gene: 8. Per germline, CDR1 SEHNR and CDR2 FQNEAQ (reference sequence). The CDR3 has 14 residues. The CDR3 is CASGGQGAYSEAFF. Written as DNA, the CDR3 is TGTGCCAGCGGGGGACAGGGGGCGTATAGTGAAGCTTTCTTT.

The chain employs TRBV4-1 and TRBJ2-5, with D possibly TRBD1 on 5 matching bases. CDR3 length equals 13 residues. Trimming removed 1 base at V and 7 bases at J, with 10 bases between. Germline V CDR1 and CDR2: MGHRA, YSYEKL. The CDR3 loop is CASSQGREGTQYF. The DNA of the CDR3 is TGCGCCAGCAGCCAAGGCAGGGAAGGGACCCAGTACTTC.

The CDR3 spells CASSVTSGSGNEQFF. As DNA, the CDR3 is TGCGCCAGCAGCGTGACTAGCGGGAGCGGGAATGAGCAGTTCTTC. This chain uses TRBV5-1 with TRBJ2-1; TRBD2 agrees at 12 bases. The CDR3 totals 15 residues. V lost 4 bases, J lost 7 bases, and 6 bases stayed unmatched. Germline CDR1 reads SGHRS; CDR2 reads YFSETQ.

V and J are TRBV7-9 and TRBJ2-2, with D uncertain. This CDR3 contains 15 residues. V was cut by 3 bases and J by 2 bases, with 10 bases left in between. From germline, CDR1 is SEHNR and CDR2 FQNEAQ (reference sequence). Written as DNA, the CDR3 is TGTGCCAGCAGCTTTTTGACACAAAACACCGGGGAGCTGTTTTTT. It encodes CASSFLTQNTGELFF.

The chain joins TRBV5-4 to TRBJ2-3, with 7 bases matching TRBD1. The length of the CDR3 is 15 residues. V gave up 5 bases and J gave up 0 bases; unmatched junction bases: 6. Germline-derived CDR1 and CDR2 are SGHNT and YYREEE (reference sequence). The chain's CDR3 is CASRHTGVSTDTQYF. In DNA, the CDR3 is TGTGCCAGCAGGCACACAGGGGTAAGCACAGATACGCAGTATTTT. Together with reference TRBV5-4 and TRBJ2-3, the CDR3 gives the full variable domain: ETGVTQSPTHLIKTRGQQVTLRCSSQSGHNTVSWYQQALGQGPQFIFQYYREEENGRGNFPPRFSGLQFPNYSSELNVNALELDDSALYLCASRHTGVSTDTQYFGPGTRLTVL.

The V and J genes are TRBV5-1 and TRBJ2-1, with 7 positions matching TRBD2. Germline CDR1 reads SGHRS; CDR2 reads YFSETQ. The CDR3 totals 17 residues. Trimming cost V 7 bases and J 2 bases; bases outside gene matches: 15. The CDR3 sequence is CASLTTPLAGAYNEQFF. As DNA, the CDR3 is TGCGCCAGCCTCACTACTCCTCTTGCGGGGGCCTACAATGAGCAGTTCTTC. The complete variable domain, with remaining parts taken from reference TRBV5-1 and TRBJ2-1, reads KAGVTQTPRYLIKTRGQQVTLSCSPISGHRSVSWYQQTPGQGLQFLFEYFSETQRNKGNFPGRFSGRQFSNSRSEMNVSTLELGDSALYLCASLTTPLAGAYNEQFFGPGTRLTVL.

The chain recombines TRBV5-6 with TRBJ2-1; 9 bases are shared with TRBD1. Trimming cost V 4 bases and J 7 bases; bases outside gene matches: 9. Looked up from germline, CDR1 is SGHDT and CDR2 is YYEEEE. This CDR3 has 15 amino acids. CDR3 coding DNA: TGTGCCAGCAGCCCTCGGACAGGGGTTATTAATGAGCAGTTCTTC. The encoded protein is CASSPRTGVINEQFF.

V and J are TRBV29-1 and TRBJ1-1, with D perhaps TRBD1 (6 bases). The CDR3 has 13 amino acids. Trimming shortened V by 5 bases and J by 4 bases, and 14 bases separated the two germline ends. Germline V gene sequence: CDR1 SQVTM, CDR2 ANQGSEA. The CDR3: CSVIRGAGTEAFF. The DNA of the CDR3 is TGCAGCGTTATACGGGGGGCAGGCACTGAAGCTTTCTTT. The full variable domain, completed using reference TRBV29-1 and TRBJ1-1, is SAVISQKPSRDICQRGTSLTIQCQVDSQVTMMFWYRQQPGQSLTLIATANQGSEATYESGFVIDKFPISRPNLTFSTLTVSNMSPEDSSIYLCSVIRGAGTEAFFGQGTRLTVV.

V gene TRBV6-5 combines with J gene TRBJ1-3; D not certain. The CDR3 extends over 13 amino acids. V was trimmed by 2 bases and J by 9 bases, leaving 11 bases between them. Per germline, CDR1 MNHEY and CDR2 SVGAGI. CDR3: CASSYGQRGTIYF. CDR3 nucleotides: TGTGCCAGCAGTTACGGCCAGCGGGGCACCATATATTTT.

The chain uses TRBV4-1 and TRBJ1-5; 8 bases are a match to TRBD1. V lost 1 base, J lost 6 bases, and 8 bases stayed unmatched. This CDR3 comprises 16 residues. Per germline, CDR1 MGHRA and CDR2 YSYEKL. CDR3 coding DNA: TGCGCCAGCAGCCAAGGGATTGCCAGGGGGCCTCAGCCCCAGCATTTT. This translates into CASSQGIARGPQPQHF.

In regard to this clone: Compared with germline, one end of the junction differs, possibly owing to a read error. The rearrangement uses TRBV7-9 and TRBJ2-1; D call uncertain. The germline gives CDR1 SEHNR, CDR2 FQNEAQ (reference sequence). CDR3 length: 13 amino acids. The CDR3 sequence is CAGSLASAAEQFF. The CDR3 nucleotides are TGTGCCGGCAGCTTAGCCAGCGCAGCTGAGCAGTTCTTC.

The chain recombines TRBV7-3 with TRBJ2-5; D is ambiguous. The V end was cut by 1 base, the J end by 2 bases, with 8 bases between. Germline lookup yields CDR1 SGHTA and CDR2 FQGTGA. The CDR3 extends over 14 amino acids. CDR3 amino acids: CASSLIGGQETQYF. The CDR3 coding sequence is TGTGCCAGCAGCTTAATAGGCGGTCAAGAGACCCAGTACTTC.

The chain combines TRBV5-1 with TRBJ2-1, with 8 nucleotides matching TRBD1. Germline V gene data show CDR1 as SGHRS and CDR2 as YFSETQ. The J segment lost 6 bases and the V segment lost 0 bases, leaving 5 bases of the junction unmatched. This CDR3 has 15 amino acids. CDR3 amino acids: CASSLGTGWVNEQFF. The CDR3 DNA reads TGCGCCAGCAGCTTGGGGACAGGGTGGGTCAATGAGCAGTTCTTC.

V gene TRBV15 combines with J gene TRBJ1-2; D not resolved. Trimming left V 2 bases short and J 3 bases short, with 10 bases between. Germline CDR1 LNHNV, CDR2 YYDKDF (reference sequence). The CDR3 totals 14 residues. The CDR3 DNA sequence: TGTGCCACCAGCAGACAGGTGTTGGACTATGGCTACACCTTC. Amino acid sequence: CATSRQVLDYGYTF. Looking up the rest from reference TRBV15 and TRBJ1-2 gives the full variable domain: DAMVIQNPRYQVTQFGKPVTLSCSQTLNHNVMYWYQQKSSQAPKLLFHYYDKDFNNEADTPDNFQSRRPNTSFCFLDIRSPGLGDTAMYLCATSRQVLDYGYTFGSGTRLTVV.

The chain is built from TRBV5-6 and TRBJ1-1, with TRBD1 identical over 7 bases. V lost 4 bases, J lost 5 bases, and 11 bases stayed unmatched. Germline V gives CDR1 SGHDT, CDR2 YYEEEE. The CDR3 has 15 amino acids. CDR3 protein: CASSRRTGRTTEAFF. CDR3 in DNA: TGTGCCAGCAGCCGTCGGACAGGCCGTACAACTGAAGCTTTCTTT.

This chain connects TRBV19 to TRBJ2-7; 9 positions agree with TRBD1. V shed 3 bases and J 6 bases; nucleotides not matched to a gene: 6. Germline V gene data show CDR1 as LNHDA and CDR2 as SQIVND (reference sequence). This CDR3 is built from 14 residues. CDR3 protein: CASSIQETGGEQYF. The CDR3 coding sequence is TGTGCCAGTAGTATCCAGGAGACAGGGGGCGAGCAGTACTTC.

The V call is TRBV12-5, the J call TRBJ1-1; D is perhaps TRBD1 (6 bases). Germline V gene lookup returns CDR1 LGHNT and CDR2 FRNRAP. V was pared by 10 bases and J by 1 base, with 10 bases between. The CDR3 contains 12 residues. The CDR3 region is CATSQGNTEAFF. In nucleotides, the CDR3 is TGTGCTACTTCACAGGGGAACACTGAAGCTTTCTTT.

The V call is TRBV15, the J call TRBJ2-3, with D maybe TRBD2 (7 bases). The length of the CDR3 is 18 residues. With 0 bases removed from V and 1 base from J, the gap between germline ends came to 17 bases. Germline V gene lookup returns CDR1 LNHNV and CDR2 YYDKDF (reference sequence). In nucleotides, the CDR3 is TGTGCCACCAGCAGAGATCGGTGGGGGGGGCTTGGCACAGATACGCAGTATTTT. It yields the protein CATSRDRWGGLGTDTQYF.

The chain carries TRBV5-1 and TRBJ1-3; a weak D match, TRBD1 (5 bases). This CDR3 comprises 15 residues. V lost 3 bases, J lost 0 bases, and 10 bases lay in between. CDR1 and CDR2 (germline): SGHRS, YFSETQ. The CDR3 bases are TGCGCCAGCAGCTCCTCAGGGTACTCTGGAAACACCATATATTTT. It yields the protein CASSSSGYSGNTIYF. The variable domain in full, with the rest retrieved from reference TRBV5-1 and TRBJ1-3, is KAGVTQTPRYLIKTRGQQVTLSCSPISGHRSVSWYQQTPGQGLQFLFEYFSETQRNKGNFPGRFSGRQFSNSRSEMNVSTLELGDSALYLCASSSSGYSGNTIYFGEGSWLTVV.

The gene calls are TRBV2 and TRBJ2-5, with 7 positions matching TRBD2. The DNA matches TRBJ2-7 better at its end, which makes the J call doubtful. This CDR3 has 14 residues. Germline loops: CDR1 SNHLY, CDR2 FYNNEI. The chain's CDR3 is CASSEDLGGYEQYF. CDR3 coding DNA: TGTGCCAGCAGTGAAGATCTGGGGGGGTACGAGCAGTACTTC.

The V gene is TRBV5-1, the J gene TRBJ1-5; TRBD1 matches 7 bases. Germline-derived CDR1 and CDR2 are SGHRS and YFSETQ. This CDR3 is 18 amino acids long. J was trimmed by 4 bases and V by 0 bases; bases with no gene match: 13. This CDR3 reads CASSLERTGQKRNQPQHF. In nucleotides, the CDR3 is TGCGCCAGCAGCTTGGAAAGGACAGGACAGAAGAGGAATCAGCCCCAGCATTTT.

The chain carries TRBV29-1 and TRBJ2-7, with TRBD2 as a possible D gene (5 bases). The CDR3 contains 11 residues. V lost 4 bases and J 3 bases, leaving 7 bases between the germline ends. CDR1 SQVTM and CDR2 ANQGSEA come from the germline V gene. The CDR3, as DNA: TGCAGCGTTGCGGAGGTCTACGAGCAGTACTTC. This gives the protein CSVAEVYEQYF.

CDR3 DNA: TGCGCCAGCAGCCTACTAGCGGGAGGTTCCTACGAGCAGTACTTC. Encoded protein: CASSLLAGGSYEQYF. The V and J genes are TRBV5-1 and TRBJ2-7, with 12 bases matching TRBD2. The CDR3 consists of 15 residues. The J segment lost 1 base and the V segment lost 4 bases, leaving 3 bases of the junction unmatched. CDR1 and CDR2 from the germline V gene are SGHRS and YFSETQ. The full variable domain, rest sourced from reference TRBV5-1 and TRBJ2-7, is KAGVTQTPRYLIKTRGQQVTLSCSPISGHRSVSWYQQTPGQGLQFLFEYFSETQRNKGNFPGRFSGRQFSNSRSEMNVSTLELGDSALYLCASSLLAGGSYEQYFGPGTRLTVT.

V usage is TRBV29-1 and J usage is TRBJ2-7; 9 bases match TRBD1. V was pared by 7 bases and J by 5 bases, with 6 bases of the junction left unmatched. CDR1 is SQVTM and CDR2 is ANQGSEA in the germline V gene. The length of the CDR3 is 12 residues. The CDR3 here is CSATGQGNEQYF. As DNA, the CDR3 is TGCAGCGCCACGGGACAGGGCAACGAGCAGTACTTC.

V is TRBV18 and J is TRBJ2-5; the match to TRBD1 covers 7 bases. CDR1 KGHSH and CDR2 LQKENI come from the germline V gene. V dropped 4 bases and J dropped 4; count of bases not matched to a gene: 3. The CDR3 runs to 13 residues. CDR3 region: CASSLDRAETQYF. The CDR3 DNA reads TGTGCCAGCTCACTCGACAGGGCAGAGACCCAGTACTTC.

V and J are TRBV11-2 and TRBJ1-2; 8 bases align to TRBD1. Trimming cost V 4 bases and J 8 bases; bases outside gene matches: 15. This CDR3 has 16 amino acids. Germline CDR1 and CDR2: SGHAT and FQNNGV. Here the CDR3 DNA reads TGTGCCAGCAGCTCCTCAGGGGGCGCGTCCTTCCTGGGCTACACCTTC. Translating gives CASSSSGGASFLGYTF.

The chain carries TRBV7-2 and TRBJ2-7; tentative D call: TRBD2 (5 bases). From germline, CDR1 is SGHTA and CDR2 FQGNSA. V was cut by 5 bases and J by 0 bases, with 14 bases left in between. The CDR3 length is 15 residues. Here the CDR3 reads CASSPYSGFSYEQYF. In DNA, the CDR3 is TGTGCCAGCAGCCCCTATTCGGGGTTCTCCTACGAGCAGTACTTC.

DNA for the CDR3: TGCAGCGTTGAAGGACAGCTGGGGGGCTATGGCTACACCTTC. It translates to CSVEGQLGGYGYTF. V usage is TRBV29-1 and J usage is TRBJ1-2, with D tentatively TRBD1 (5 bases). This CDR3 comprises 14 residues. V was shortened by 1 base and J by 4 bases, with 13 bases between the two germline ends. Germline V CDR1 and CDR2: SQVTM, ANQGSEA.

This chain links TRBV19 with TRBJ2-6, with TRBD1 as a possible D gene (6 bases). Germline lookup yields CDR1 LNHDA and CDR2 SQIVND (reference sequence). V gave up 6 bases and J gave up 0 bases, with 12 bases separating them. This CDR3 spans 16 amino acids. The CDR3 DNA follows: TGTGCCAGTAGGGCAGGGGATCTCTCTGGGGCCAACGTCCTGACTTTC. Residues: CASRAGDLSGANVLTF.

The chain has TRBV5-4 and TRBJ2-2, with 8 bases identical to TRBD2. Germline V CDR1 and CDR2: SGHNT, YYREEE (reference sequence). CDR3 size: 15 residues. Losses at the gene ends were 4 bases for V and 6 bases for J; bases not matched to a gene: 8. The CDR3 reads CASSSLSGGAGELFF. Written as DNA, the CDR3 is TGTGCCAGCAGCAGCTTGAGCGGGGGCGCCGGGGAGCTGTTTTTT.

V is TRBV29-1 and J is TRBJ2-5; TRBD2 is a possible D gene (5 bases). The CDR3 has 13 residues. CDR1 and CDR2 (germline): SQVTM, ANQGSEA. V shed 4 bases and J shed 4 bases, with 13 bases lying between them. Written as DNA, the CDR3 is TGCAGCGTTGTACGGGCACTAGGAGAGACCCAGTACTTC. Protein product: CSVVRALGETQYF.